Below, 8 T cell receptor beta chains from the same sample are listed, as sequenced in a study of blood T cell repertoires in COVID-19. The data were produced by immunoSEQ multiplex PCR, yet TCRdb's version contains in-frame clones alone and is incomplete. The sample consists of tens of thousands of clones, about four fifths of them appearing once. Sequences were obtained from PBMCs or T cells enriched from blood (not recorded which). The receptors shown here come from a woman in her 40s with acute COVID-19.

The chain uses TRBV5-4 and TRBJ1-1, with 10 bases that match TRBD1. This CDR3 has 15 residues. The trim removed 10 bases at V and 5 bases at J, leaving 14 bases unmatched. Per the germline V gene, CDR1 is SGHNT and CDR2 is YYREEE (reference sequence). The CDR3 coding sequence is TGTGCCGTCGACAGGGGGCCTAGGGCGGAGACTGAAGCTTTCTTT. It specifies CAVDRGPRAETEAFF. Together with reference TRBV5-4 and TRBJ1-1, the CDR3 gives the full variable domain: ETGVTQSPTHLIKTRGQQVTLRCSSQSGHNTVSWYQQALGQGPQFIFQYYREEENGRGNFPPRFSGLQFPNYSSELNVNALELDDSALYLCAVDRGPRAETEAFFGQGTRLTVV.

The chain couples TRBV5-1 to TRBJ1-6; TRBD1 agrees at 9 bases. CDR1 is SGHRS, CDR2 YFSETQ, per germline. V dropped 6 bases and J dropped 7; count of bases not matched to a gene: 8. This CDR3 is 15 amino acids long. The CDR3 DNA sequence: TGCGCCAGCACCACCTCCGGGACAGGGAATTCACCCCTCCACTTT. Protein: CASTTSGTGNSPLHF. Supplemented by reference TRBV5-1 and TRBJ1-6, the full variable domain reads KAGVTQTPRYLIKTRGQQVTLSCSPISGHRSVSWYQQTPGQGLQFLFEYFSETQRNKGNFPGRFSGRQFSNSRSEMNVSTLELGDSALYLCASTTSGTGNSPLHFGNGTRLTVT.

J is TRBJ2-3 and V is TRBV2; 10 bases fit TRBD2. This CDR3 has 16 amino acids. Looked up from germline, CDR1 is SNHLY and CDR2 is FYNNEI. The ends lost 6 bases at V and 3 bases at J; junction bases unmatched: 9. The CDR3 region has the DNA TGTGCCAGCAGGTCCGGACTAGCGGAGAGGACAGATACGCAGTATTTT. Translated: CASRSGLAERTDTQYF.

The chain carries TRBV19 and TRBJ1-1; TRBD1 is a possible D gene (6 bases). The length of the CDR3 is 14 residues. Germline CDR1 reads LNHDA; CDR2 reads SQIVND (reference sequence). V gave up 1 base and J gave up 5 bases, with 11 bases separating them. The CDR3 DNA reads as TGTGCCAGTAGTATAGTTCAGGGGATAACTGAAGCTTTCTTT. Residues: CASSIVQGITEAFF. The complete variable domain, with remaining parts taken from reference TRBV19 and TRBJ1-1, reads DGGITQSPKYLFRKEGQNVTLSCEQNLNHDAMYWYRQDPGQGLRLIYYSQIVNDFQKGDIAEGYSVSREKKESFPLTVTSAQKNPTAFYLCASSIVQGITEAFFGQGTRLTVV.

DNA of the CDR3: TGTGCCAGCCTCGAGGGGGGCACAGATACGCAGTATTTT. Amino acid sequence: CASLEGGTDTQYF. V gene TRBV28 combines with J gene TRBJ2-3; D may be TRBD1 (6 bases). Trimming removed 8 bases at V and 1 base at J, with 10 bases between. CDR3 length: 13 residues. Germline CDR1 is MDHEN and CDR2 is SYDVKM.

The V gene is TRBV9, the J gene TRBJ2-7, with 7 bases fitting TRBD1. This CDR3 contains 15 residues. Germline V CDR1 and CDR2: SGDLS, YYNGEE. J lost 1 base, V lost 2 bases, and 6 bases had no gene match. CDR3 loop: CASSVGTASSYEQYF. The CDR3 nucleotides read TGTGCCAGCAGCGTCGGGACAGCGAGTTCCTACGAGCAGTACTTC.

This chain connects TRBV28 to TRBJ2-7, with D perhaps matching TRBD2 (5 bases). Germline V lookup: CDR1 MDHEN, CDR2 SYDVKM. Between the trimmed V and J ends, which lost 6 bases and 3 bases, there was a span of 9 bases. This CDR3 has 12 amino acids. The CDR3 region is CASSQTSYEQYV. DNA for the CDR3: TGTGCCAGCAGCCAAACTAGCTACGAGCAGTACGTC.

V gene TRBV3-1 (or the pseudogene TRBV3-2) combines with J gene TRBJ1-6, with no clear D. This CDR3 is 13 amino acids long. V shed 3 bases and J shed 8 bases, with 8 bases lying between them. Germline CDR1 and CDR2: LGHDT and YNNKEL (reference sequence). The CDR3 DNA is TGTGCCAGCAGCCAGGGGAGGGATTCACCCCTCCACTTT. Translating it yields CASSQGRDSPLHF.